This TCR beta chain was observed in a study of blood T cell repertoires in COVID-19. Study-wide background: T cells, B-cell-depleted T cells, or PBMCs supplied cDNA or gDNA.

Sequenced by immunoSEQ multiplex PCR; TCRdb stores in-frame clones only, minus some. The table includes approximately 180,000 clones, roughly 80% detected once. Between the trimmed V and J ends, which lost 6 bases and 2 bases, there was a span of 16 bases. The V gene's germline CDR1 is MNHEY and CDR2 SVGAGI. This CDR3 comprises 15 residues. The genes are TRBV6-5 and TRBJ1-2, with a possible D match to TRBD1 (6 bases). This receptor was identified in a woman aged 45-65 years who had recovered from COVID-19. Sequenced input: PBMCs or T cells enriched from blood (not recorded which). CDR3 region: CASRNRDTFNYGYTF. In nucleotides, the CDR3 is TGTGCCAGCAGGAACCGGGACACCTTCAACTATGGCTACACCTTC.